The rows below give T cell receptor beta chains drawn from one sample of a study of T cells in Graves' hyperthyroidism and ophthalmopathy. MiXCR was run by TCRdb on the multiplex PCR reads, yielding one entry per CDR3 protein. The data hold more than 650,000 distinct CDR3 sequences, with 14% observed a single time. Input material: blood. These receptors all come from a young woman with Graves' hyperthyroidism. Each CDR3 is given with its conserved first and last residue. A D gene is named only where the DNA matches it firmly. Not all rows give a size; the values are once, few, many and, for expanded clones, a class.

D	V	length	size	J	DNA	CDR3
TRBD2	TRBV5-8	15	.	TRBJ2-7	TGTGCCAGCAGCCCAACCGGGACTAGTGCTTACGAGCAGTACTTC	CASSPTGTSAYEQYF
TRBD1	TRBV19	12	.	TRBJ2-7	TGTGCCACTAAGGACAGGGCCTACGAGCAGTACTTC	CATKDRAYEQYF
.	TRBV27	16	many	TRBJ1-2	TGTGCCAGCAGTCCCCGGGGTTGGACAGCTACCTATGGCTACACCTTC	CASSPRGWTATYGYTF
.	TRBV11-2	15	.	TRBJ2-5	TGTGCCAGCAGCCCATCACCATCACGAGGGGAGACCCAGTACTTC	CASSPSPSRGETQYF
.	TRBV28	17	.	TRBJ2-3	TGTGCCAGCACCCCGCCGCGGGTGGGAGCCAGCACAGATACGCAGTATTTT	CASTPPRVGASTDTQYF
.	TRBV20-1	10	many	TRBJ1-2	TGCAGTGCTATCGGGGATGGCTACACCTTC	CSAIGDGYTF
.	TRBV28	16	.	TRBJ1-4	TGTGCCAGCAGTTTCGAGGGTCTCTTGAAGCAGGAAAAACTGTTTTTT	CASSFEGLLKQEKLFF
.	TRBV4-2	14	.	TRBJ2-7	TGTGCCAGCAGCCAAGATAGAGGGGATGACGAGCAGTACTTC	CASSQDRGDDEQYF
.	TRBV19	16	many	TRBJ1-1	TGTGCCAGTAGTATAACAGCTATGGCGATGAACACTGAAGCTTTCTTT	CASSITAMAMNTEAFF
TRBD2	TRBV7-9	18	many	TRBJ2-1	TGTGCCAGCAGCCCCCACCCAGGCCTAGCGGGAGGCTACAATGAGCAGTTCTTC	CASSPHPGLAGGYNEQFF
TRBD2	TRBV7-9	17	few	TRBJ2-3	TGTGCCAGCAGCTTAAGACTAGCGGGATACTACACAGATACGCAGTATTTT	CASSLRLAGYYTDTQYF
.	TRBV7-8	15	many	TRBJ2-6	TGTGCCAGCAGCCACACTCGCTCTGGGGCCAACGTCCTGACTTTC	CASSHTRSGANVLTF
.	TRBV24-1	16	.	TRBJ2-3	TGTGCCACCAGTGACCGGGGACTGGGACGCACAGATACGCAGTATTTT	CATSDRGLGRTDTQYF
TRBD1	TRBV2	12	.	TRBJ1-5	TGTGCCACCCGGGACAGTGATCAGCCCCAGCATTTT	CATRDSDQPQHF
.	TRBV7-9	13	few	TRBJ1-3	TGTGCCAGCAGCCCCAGGGTTGGCAACACCATATATTTT	CASSPRVGNTIYF
.	TRBV5-1	15	.	TRBJ2-7	TGCGCCAGCAGCAGAGGTAGCGAGGGAGAGGGCGAGCAGTGCTTC	CASSRGSEGEGEQCF
.	TRBV7-2	16	many	TRBJ2-7	TGTGCCAGCAGCTTAGCGAAGGTAGAGATAGCCTACGAGCAGTACTTC	CASSLAKVEIAYEQYF
TRBD2	TRBV7-9	14	many	TRBJ2-1	TGTGCCAGCAGGTCTAGCGGGGGGGACAATGAGCAGTTCTTC	CASRSSGGDNEQFF
.	TRBV6-2/TRBV6-3	13	many	TRBJ1-2	TGTGCCAGCAGTTACGGCAAAAACTATGGCTACACCTTC	CASSYGKNYGYTF
.	TRBV6-5	15	many	TRBJ2-7	TGTGCCAGCAGTTACTCGGGCAGGGCTTCCTACGAGCAGTACTTC	CASSYSGRASYEQYF
.	TRBV7-3	15	many	TRBJ2-1	TGTGCCAGCAGCTTAGGGGCATCCTCGGGGGATGAGCAGTTCTTC	CASSLGASSGDEQFF
TRBD1	TRBV30	16	.	TRBJ2-7	TGTGCCTGGAGTGGGGGGGGGACAGGGACGTCCTACGAGCAGTACTTC	CAWSGGGTGTSYEQYF
TRBD1	TRBV30	16	.	TRBJ1-2	TGTGCCTGGAGTCTCGGGACAGGGAGGGGTTCGGATGGCTACACCTTC	CAWSLGTGRGSDGYTF
.	TRBV27	13	many	TRBJ2-7	TGTGCCAGCAGGTCCGGGAGCCTCTACGAGCAGTACTTC	CASRSGSLYEQYF